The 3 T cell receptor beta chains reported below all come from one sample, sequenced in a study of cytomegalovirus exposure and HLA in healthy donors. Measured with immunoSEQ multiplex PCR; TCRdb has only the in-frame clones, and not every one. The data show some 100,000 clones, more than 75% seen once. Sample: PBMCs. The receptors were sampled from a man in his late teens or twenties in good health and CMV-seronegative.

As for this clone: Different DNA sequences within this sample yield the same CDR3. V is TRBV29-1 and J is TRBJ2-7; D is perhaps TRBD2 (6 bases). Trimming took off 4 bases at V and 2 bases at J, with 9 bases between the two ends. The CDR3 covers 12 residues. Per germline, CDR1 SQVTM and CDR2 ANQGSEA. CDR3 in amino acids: CSVAGGPYEQYF. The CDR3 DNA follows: TGCAGCGTTGCCGGGGGACCCTACGAGCAGTACTTC.

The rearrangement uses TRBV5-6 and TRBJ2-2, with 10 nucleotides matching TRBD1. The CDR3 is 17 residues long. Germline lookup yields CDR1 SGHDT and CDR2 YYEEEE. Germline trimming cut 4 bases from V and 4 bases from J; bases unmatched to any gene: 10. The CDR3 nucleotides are TGTGCCAGCAGCGCCCCGGGACAGGGGAGTGGCACCGGGGAGCTGTTTTTT. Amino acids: CASSAPGQGSGTGELFF.

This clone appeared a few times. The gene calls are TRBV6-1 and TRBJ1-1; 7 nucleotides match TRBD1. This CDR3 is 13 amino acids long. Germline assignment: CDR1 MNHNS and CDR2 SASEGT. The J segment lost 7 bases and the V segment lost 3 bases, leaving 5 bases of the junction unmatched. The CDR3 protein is CASSDQTGSEAFF. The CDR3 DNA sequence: TGTGCCAGCAGTGACCAGACAGGGAGTGAAGCTTTCTTT.